The next 13 T cell receptor beta chains were all read from a single sample in a study of T cell repertoires in cytomegalovirus infection. TCRdb itself ran the reads through MiXCR, one entry per CDR3 protein. Here the sample spans 680,000 or so distinct CDR3 sequences, approximately 40% being singletons. Material for sequencing was PBMCs. The source of these receptors is a human donor in good health (CMV status not recorded). Some clones in this sample may be carry-over from other donors' samples.

This clonotype was seen a handful of times. The J gene is TRBJ1-1, the V gene TRBV28; 11 nucleotides match TRBD1. The germline V gene encodes CDR1 MDHEN and CDR2 SYDVKM. The CDR3 consists of 14 residues. Unmatched junction bases numbered 4, after V lost 6 bases and J lost 4 bases. CDR3 amino acids: CASRGQGGVTEAFF. As DNA, the CDR3 is TGTGCCAGCAGGGGACAGGGGGGGGTCACTGAAGCTTTCTTT.

The genes are TRBV20-1 and TRBJ2-7, with a possible D match to TRBD1 (6 bases). This CDR3 is built from 16 residues. Trimming pared 6 bases from V and 3 bases from J, leaving 24 bases between. CDR1 DFQATT and CDR2 SNEGSKA come from the germline V gene (reference sequence). CDR3 nucleotide sequence: TGCAGTGCCGATGACAAACTACAGGGCTTCGGCTACGAGCAGTACTTC. It is translated as CSADDKLQGFGYEQYF.

This chain links TRBV2 with TRBJ2-7; weak D call: TRBD2 (6 bases). V lost 10 bases and J 0 bases, leaving 16 bases between the germline ends. This CDR3 contains 14 residues. From germline, CDR1 is SNHLY and CDR2 FYNNEI. The CDR3 nucleotides are TGTGCCACCCAGGGACTCCTAGGCTCCTACGAGCAGTACTTC. Amino acid sequence: CATQGLLGSYEQYF.

This clonotype was detected only a few times. In DNA, the CDR3 is TGTGCCAGCAGTGAAGGGACAGGGTACGCCGGGGAGCTGTTTTTT. Its protein is CASSEGTGYAGELFF. This chain uses TRBV6-1 with TRBJ2-2, with 8 bases aligning to TRBD1. The germline CDR1 and CDR2 sequences are MNHNS and SASEGT. This CDR3 is built from 15 residues. The V segment lost 1 base and the J segment 6 bases; nucleotides outside the gene matches: 4.

The table lists this clonotype with many counts. This sequence joins TRBV5-6 and TRBJ1-2; the D is unclear. From germline, CDR1 is SGHDT and CDR2 YYEEEE. V shed 0 bases and J shed 4 bases, with 10 bases lying between them. This CDR3 contains 14 residues. CDR3 in amino acids: CASSLVSSVYGYTF. The CDR3, as DNA: TGTGCCAGCAGCTTGGTTTCATCCGTCTATGGCTACACCTTC.

This clonotype was counted between two and nine times. The V call is TRBV20-1, the J call TRBJ2-2; 10 bases line up with TRBD2. The germline V gene encodes CDR1 DFQATT and CDR2 SNEGSKA (reference sequence). The trim removed 2 bases at V and 5 bases at J, leaving 8 bases unmatched. The CDR3 contains 16 residues. The CDR3 region is CSARSLAGVGTGELFF. The CDR3 nucleotides are TGCAGTGCTAGATCCCTAGCGGGAGTTGGTACCGGGGAGCTGTTTTTT.

This clonotype was observed a handful of times. The rearrangement links TRBV10-3 to TRBJ2-3; D unclear. V dropped 2 bases and J dropped 3 bases, with 9 bases sitting between them. CDR3 size: 14 residues. The germline gives CDR1 ENHRY, CDR2 SYGVKD. In DNA form, the CDR3 reads TGTGCCATCAGTGAGGAAAGGCGTACAGATACGCAGTATTTT. Translating gives CAISEERRTDTQYF.

V and J are TRBV19 and TRBJ1-5; the D is unclear. Germline values: CDR1 LNHDA, CDR2 SQIVND (reference sequence). Between the trimmed V and J ends, which lost 5 bases and 10 bases, there was a span of 18 bases. The CDR3 runs 14 residues. This CDR3 reads CASSSLPPLFPQHF. The CDR3 nucleotides are TGTGCCAGTAGTTCACTTCCCCCACTTTTTCCCCAGCATTTT.

This clonotype was seen only a few times. The rearrangement links TRBV5-5 to TRBJ2-2, with a tentative D call TRBD2 (6 bases). The ends were cut back, 5 bases at V and 5 bases at J, with 16 bases in the middle. This CDR3 spans 15 amino acids. Per the germline V gene, CDR1 is SGHKS and CDR2 is YYEKEE (reference sequence). CDR3: CASSPSGVSTGELFF. The CDR3 region has the DNA TGTGCCAGCAGTCCTTCGGGGGTCTCGACCGGGGAGCTGTTTTTT.

The table lists this clonotype with a few counts. The chain joins TRBV6-2 or TRBV6-3 to TRBJ2-1, with unresolved D. CDR1 is MNHEY and CDR2 is SVGEGT in the germline V gene. V lost 3 bases, J lost 6 bases, and 3 bases lay in between. The CDR3 totals 11 residues. The CDR3 loop reads CASSYFNEQFF. CDR3 in DNA: TGTGCCAGCAGTTATTTCAATGAGCAGTTCTTC.

The gene calls are TRBV7-2 and TRBJ2-1; the match to TRBD2 covers 10 bases. V trimming: 2 bases; J trimming: 9 bases; junction bases outside the gene matches: 10. The CDR3 covers 16 residues. CDR1 and CDR2 from the germline V gene are SGHTA and FQGNSA. CDR3 residues: CASSLSEAGGGGEQFF. CDR3 nucleotide sequence: TGTGCCAGCAGCTTATCGGAAGCGGGAGGGGGGGGTGAGCAGTTCTTC.

The chain is built from TRBV3-1 and TRBJ1-1, with D possibly matching TRBD1 (5 bases). The V gene lost 0 bases and the J gene lost 2 bases, with 10 bases spanning the gap. This CDR3 comprises 15 residues. CDR1 and CDR2 from the germline V gene are LGHDT and YNNKEL (reference sequence). The CDR3 DNA reads TGTGCCAGCAGCCAAGAATCCGGGACTAACACTGAAGCTTTCTTT. Protein: CASSQESGTNTEAFF.

The chain combines TRBV27 with TRBJ1-1, with TRBD1 matching 9 bases. CDR1 MNHEY and CDR2 SMNVEV come from the germline V gene (reference sequence). CDR3 length equals 18 residues. The J segment lost 10 bases and the V segment lost 3 bases, leaving 21 bases of the junction unmatched. CDR3 sequence (DNA): TGTGCCAGCAGTTTCTATGCGGACAGGGGTAAAATCGGGAGTGGAGCTTTCTTT. The encoded protein is CASSFYADRGKIGSGAFF.